This T cell receptor (beta chain) was documented in a study of T cells in Graves' hyperthyroidism and ophthalmopathy. Template material for amplifying TCR beta CDR3 regions consisted of RNA transcripts. A first-round RT-PCR of the TCR CDR3 used the HTBI primer set. TCRdb redid the calling of the multiplex PCR reads with MiXCR, one entry per CDR3 protein. The sample includes hundreds of thousands of distinct CDR3 sequences, 14% of them seen just once. The CDR3 extends over 15 amino acids. The V gene lost 6 bases and the J gene lost 3 bases, with 17 bases spanning the gap. CDR1 is MDHEN and CDR2 is SYDVKM in the germline V gene.

The TCR sequence derives from a woman aged 18-35 years with Graves' hyperthyroidism. The V and J genes are TRBV28 and TRBJ1-1; D unclear. The sample was blood. CDR3 amino acids: CASRRSVGSHTEAFF. The CDR3 DNA reads as TGTGCCAGCAGGCGCAGCGTGGGTAGTCACACTGAAGCTTTCTTT.